The T cell receptor (beta chain) under discussion was sequenced for a study of blood T cell repertoires in COVID-19. The repertoire was sequenced with immunoSEQ multiplex PCR; TCRdb's copy has only in-frame clones and lacks some. This table holds over 50,000 clones, under 90% found once. This clone was seen only a few times. From germline, CDR1 is MNHEY and CDR2 SVGEGT. Germline trimming cut 4 bases from V and 5 bases from J; bases unmatched to any gene: 6. CDR3 size: 16 residues. Sequencing was done on a sample of peripheral blood. This receptor was taken from a human donor in a cohort sampled during active COVID-19. This sequence joins TRBV6-2 or TRBV6-3 and TRBJ2-1; 12 bases match TRBD2. CDR3 amino acids: CASSFWTSGADNEQFF. CDR3 nucleotides: TGTGCCAGCAGTTTTTGGACTAGCGGGGCTGACAATGAGCAGTTCTTC.